These 31 T cell receptor beta chains share one sample of origin, sequenced in a study of OX40 agonist ivuxolimab in advanced cancers. Only in-frame clones appear in the TCRdb table, and some are missing; sequencing was by immunoSEQ multiplex PCR. In the table there are more than 35,000 clones, about 80% of which are singletons. The sequencing here drew on CD4+ or CD8+ T cells sorted from blood, taken in a trial of the OX40 agonist ivuxolimab. All receptors derive from an adult with an advanced solid tumor such as melanoma, head and neck, liver or kidney cancer.

The genes are TRBV4-2 and TRBJ2-1, with 7 bases aligning to TRBD2. Looked up from germline, CDR1 is LGHNA and CDR2 is YNFKEQ. V shed 1 base, J shed 5 bases, and the junction held 2 bases outside the gene matches. The CDR3 has 14 amino acids. The CDR3 sequence is CASSQGSGDNEQFF. The CDR3 DNA reads TGTGCCAGCAGCCAAGGCAGCGGGGACAATGAGCAGTTCTTC.

This chain connects TRBV30 to TRBJ2-7; TRBD1 aligns across 10 bases. CDR3 length: 15 amino acids. V shed 0 bases, J shed 0 bases, and the junction held 2 bases outside the gene matches. Germline loops: CDR1 GTSNPN, CDR2 SVGIG (reference sequence). The CDR3 region is CAWSVGDRGSYEQYF. In DNA form, the CDR3 reads TGTGCCTGGAGTGTAGGGGACAGGGGCTCCTACGAGCAGTACTTC.

The genes are TRBV6-5 and TRBJ2-5; D possibly corresponds to TRBD2 (5 bases). Trimming removed 8 bases from V and 6 bases from J, with 13 bases in between. The CDR3 covers 12 residues. Germline lookup yields CDR1 MNHEY and CDR2 SVGAGI. The CDR3 is CASLSSMQTQYF. The CDR3, as DNA: TGTGCCAGCCTTTCTAGCATGCAGACCCAGTACTTC.

This chain uses TRBV28 with TRBJ2-1; TRBD1 matches at 8 bases. Germline loops: CDR1 MDHEN, CDR2 SYDVKM. Trimming removed 3 bases from V and 8 bases from J; junction bases left unmatched: 6. CDR3 size: 14 residues. The CDR3 region is CASSFRPGGDEQFF. CDR3 DNA: TGTGCCAGCAGTTTCCGGCCAGGGGGCGATGAGCAGTTCTTC.

This chain joins TRBV7-8 and TRBJ2-5; tentatively, D is TRBD2 (7 bases). This CDR3 is 15 amino acids long. CDR1 and CDR2 (germline): SGHVS, FQNEAQ. Trimming removed 4 bases from V and 1 base from J, with 13 bases in between. The CDR3 sequence: CASSSGGHAQETQYF. The CDR3 DNA is TGTGCCAGCAGCTCGGGGGGACATGCCCAAGAGACCCAGTACTTC.

There are a few counts of this clone. This chain joins TRBV6-5 and TRBJ1-5; D is unresolved. V lost 0 bases, J lost 5 bases, and 5 bases lay in between. Per germline, CDR1 MNHEY and CDR2 SVGAGI. The CDR3 has 13 residues. The CDR3 is CASSYSPYQPQHF. In DNA form, the CDR3 reads TGTGCCAGCAGTTACTCCCCTTATCAGCCCCAGCATTTT.

This chain joins TRBV7-9 and TRBJ1-5; no clear D gene. Germline-derived CDR1 and CDR2 are SEHNR and FQNEAQ (reference sequence). Trimming took 5 bases from V and 6 from J, leaving 17 bases between them. The CDR3 runs 15 residues. CDR3: CASSGELDRTQPQHF. The CDR3 DNA reads as TGTGCCAGCAGCGGGGAATTAGACCGAACTCAGCCCCAGCATTTT.

For this clone: This same CDR3 is encoded by further DNA sequences in the sample. The rearrangement joins TRBV29-1 to TRBJ1-2; TRBD1 might be the D (5 bases). The germline CDR1 and CDR2 sequences are SQVTM and ANQGSEA. The CDR3 consists of 11 residues. The germline V and J ends were trimmed by 4 bases and 8 bases, with 11 bases remaining between them. The CDR3 region has the DNA TGCAGCGTTGCGGGACTTGACGGCTACACCTTC. Its protein is CSVAGLDGYTF.

This chain links TRBV2 with TRBJ1-1; D is unclear. The ends were cut back, 8 bases at V and 1 base at J, with 5 bases in the middle. CDR1 is SNHLY and CDR2 is FYNNEI in the germline V gene. The CDR3 contains 11 residues. The CDR3 region is CASVGNTEAFF. DNA of the CDR3: TGTGCCAGCGTTGGGAACACTGAAGCTTTCTTT. The full variable domain, completed using reference TRBV2 and TRBJ1-1, is EPEVTQTPSHQVTQMGQEVILRCVPISNHLYFYWYRQILGQKVEFLVSFYNNEISEKSEIFDDQFSVERPDGSNFTLKIRSTKLEDSAMYFCASVGNTEAFFGQGTRLTVV.

This chain links TRBV6-5 with TRBJ2-5, with D possibly matching TRBD1 (5 bases). The CDR3 length is 14 residues. Between the trimmed V and J ends, which lost 2 bases and 4 bases, there was a span of 11 bases. The germline V gene encodes CDR1 MNHEY and CDR2 SVGAGI. CDR3 sequence: CASSYLGLGETQYF. The CDR3 DNA is TGTGCCAGCAGTTACCTGGGGCTAGGAGAGACCCAGTACTTC.

The V gene is TRBV5-4, the J gene TRBJ1-2, with D tentatively TRBD1 (6 bases). The CDR3 is made up of 14 amino acids. V lost 0 bases and J 3 bases, leaving 9 bases between the germline ends. CDR1 is SGHNT, CDR2 YYREEE, per germline (reference sequence). The CDR3 bases are TGTGCCAGCAGCTTGGGTGGGGGCCACTATGGCTACACCTTC. It translates to CASSLGGGHYGYTF.

The chain couples TRBV13 to TRBJ2-3; TRBD2 agrees at 12 bases. The CDR3 is made up of 15 amino acids. Germline loops: CDR1 PRHDT, CDR2 FYEKMQ (reference sequence). V gave up 5 bases and J gave up 7 bases; unmatched junction bases: 7. The CDR3 here is CASSPLAGGRNTQYF. The CDR3 nucleotides read TGTGCCAGCAGCCCACTAGCGGGAGGACGGAATACGCAGTATTTT.

This chain uses TRBV7-8 with TRBJ2-1, with D possibly being TRBD2 (6 bases). V lost 5 bases and J 5 bases, leaving 25 bases between the germline ends. This CDR3 has 18 amino acids. Germline V CDR1 and CDR2: SGHVS, FQNEAQ. The CDR3 protein is CASSLDEWRDFQDNEQFF. DNA for the CDR3: TGTGCCAGCAGCCTAGATGAATGGCGGGATTTTCAAGACAATGAGCAGTTCTTC.

The CDR3 DNA follows: TGTGCCAGCAGCCAAGAGGTACCGAACACCGGGGAGCTGTTTTTT. Translated, it gives CASSQEVPNTGELFF. This chain links TRBV4-2 with TRBJ2-2; D gene ambiguous. Per the germline V gene, CDR1 is LGHNA and CDR2 is YNFKEQ. This CDR3 is built from 15 residues. V was pared by 0 bases and J by 0 bases, with 5 bases between.

The chain uses TRBV28 and TRBJ2-3, with 11 bases matching TRBD2. The CDR3 is 17 residues long. Germline trimming cut 4 bases from V and 5 bases from J; bases unmatched to any gene: 11. Germline CDR1 MDHEN, CDR2 SYDVKM. CDR3 loop: CASSYGTSGLRGDTQYF. The CDR3 DNA reads as TGTGCCAGCAGTTACGGGACTAGCGGCCTAAGAGGAGATACGCAGTATTTT.

This rearrangement joins TRBV19 to TRBJ2-3; the D is unclear. V shed 10 bases and J shed 0 bases, with 5 bases lying between them. Germline assignment: CDR1 LNHDA and CDR2 SQIVND (reference sequence). The CDR3 consists of 11 residues. The CDR3 loop reads CATLSTDTQYF. The CDR3 DNA follows: TGTGCCACCCTTAGCACAGATACGCAGTATTTT. The full variable domain, rest sourced from reference TRBV19 and TRBJ2-3, is DGGITQSPKYLFRKEGQNVTLSCEQNLNHDAMYWYRQDPGQGLRLIYYSQIVNDFQKGDIAEGYSVSREKKESFPLTVTSAQKNPTAFYLCATLSTDTQYFGPGTRLTVL.

The chain recombines TRBV14 with TRBJ2-3, with unresolved D. The V gene lost 0 bases and the J gene lost 4 bases, with 5 bases spanning the gap. CDR3 size: 13 residues. The germline gives CDR1 SGHDN, CDR2 FVKESK. CDR3 residues: CASSQEGSDTQYF. The CDR3, as DNA: TGTGCCAGCAGCCAAGAGGGGTCAGATACGCAGTATTTT. Full variable domain (rest looked up from reference TRBV14 and TRBJ2-3): EAGVTQFPSHSVIEKGQTVTLRCDPISGHDNLYWYRRVMGKEIKFLLHFVKESKQDESGMPNNRFLAERTGGTYSTLKVQPAELEDSGVYFCASSQEGSDTQYFGPGTRLTVL.

Worth noting for this clone: The sample has other DNA sequences that encode this CDR3 too. The chain has TRBV28 and TRBJ2-7; unclear D gene. The germline CDR1 and CDR2 sequences are MDHEN and SYDVKM. Deletions cut 5 bases from V and 2 bases from J, with 7 bases between. The CDR3 has 12 amino acids. In DNA, the CDR3 is TGTGCCAGCAGTGGCTCCCCCTACGAGCAGTACTTC. Its translation is CASSGSPYEQYF.

The sample holds a few counts of this clone. This chain joins TRBV13 and TRBJ2-1; D gene uncertain. Germline V CDR1 and CDR2: PRHDT, FYEKMQ (reference sequence). The length of the CDR3 is 15 residues. V was shortened by 7 bases and J by 2 bases, with 15 bases between the two germline ends. The CDR3 reads CASTPYETAYNEQFF. The CDR3, as DNA: TGTGCCAGCACCCCCTACGAGACTGCCTACAATGAGCAGTTCTTC.

J is TRBJ2-5 and V is TRBV29-1; D is unclear. The CDR3 is 13 residues long. Trimming stripped 6 bases from V and 1 base from J, with 12 bases between. CDR1 is SQVTM and CDR2 is ANQGSEA in the germline V gene. In nucleotides, the CDR3 is TGCAGCGTAGAGCACGCGCTCCAAGAGACCCAGTACTTC. This sequence encodes CSVEHALQETQYF.

This chain connects TRBV5-4 to TRBJ2-7; D remains ambiguous. Trimming shortened V by 0 bases and J by 7 bases, and 8 bases separated the two germline ends. Germline V CDR1 and CDR2: SGHNT, YYREEE (reference sequence). The CDR3 contains 12 residues. The CDR3 here is CASSLGWNEQYF. In nucleotides, the CDR3 is TGTGCCAGCAGCTTGGGGTGGAATGAGCAGTACTTC.

The V call is TRBV27, the J call TRBJ2-1; 7 bases fit TRBD2. The length of the CDR3 is 16 residues. The V and J ends lost 7 bases and 4 bases, in that order; junction bases with no gene match: 13. Germline V lookup: CDR1 MNHEY, CDR2 SMNVEV (reference sequence). The CDR3 DNA follows: TGTGCCAGCACCCCTGGGGGGGGTGGACCTTACAATGAGCAGTTCTTC. Protein sequence: CASTPGGGGPYNEQFF.

CDR3 loop: CASSHRGHPYEQYF. The CDR3 nucleotides read TGTGCCAGCAGTCACAGGGGTCACCCCTACGAGCAGTACTTC. This rearrangement joins TRBV5-8 to TRBJ2-7, with 7 nucleotides matching TRBD1. V gave up 5 bases and J gave up 2 bases; unmatched junction bases: 7. Germline V lookup: CDR1 SGHTS, CDR2 YDEGEE. The CDR3 runs 14 residues.

In this sample, this clone turned up once. The CDR3 sequence: CASSPQAGANNSPLHF. For the CDR3, the DNA is TGCGCCAGCAGCCCCCAGGCAGGGGCTAATAATTCACCCCTCCACTTT. The rearrangement joins TRBV4-1 to TRBJ1-6; maybe TRBD1 (6 bases). The CDR3 is made up of 16 amino acids. Germline values: CDR1 MGHRA, CDR2 YSYEKL. The V end was cut by 4 bases, the J end by 5 bases, with 15 bases between.

The J gene is TRBJ2-1, the V gene TRBV28; no clear D gene. The germline gives CDR1 MDHEN, CDR2 SYDVKM. The CDR3 has 16 amino acids. Trimming cost V 4 bases and J 5 bases, with 18 bases left between them. The chain's CDR3 is CASSSPRRSYNNEQFF. The CDR3 nucleotides read TGTGCCAGCAGTTCCCCTCGACGGAGCTATAACAATGAGCAGTTCTTC.

The rearrangement uses TRBV10-1 and TRBJ2-3, with 12 bases identical to TRBD2. The CDR3 sequence is 16 residues long. Germline V gene sequence: CDR1 WNHNN, CDR2 SYGVQD (reference sequence). The V gene end was trimmed by 2 bases and the J gene end by 3 bases; junction bases not matched to a gene: 3. CDR3 coding DNA: TGCGCCAGCAGTGAGAGGCTAGCGGGAGGGACAGATACGCAGTATTTT. It specifies CASSERLAGGTDTQYF.

The chain has TRBV9 and TRBJ2-7; TRBD2 aligns across 12 bases. J lost 2 bases, V lost 4 bases, and 1 base had no gene match. The CDR3 is 14 residues long. CDR1 is SGDLS and CDR2 is YYNGEE in the germline V gene. CDR3 amino acids: CASSLAGGPYEQYF. As DNA, the CDR3 is TGTGCCAGCAGCCTAGCGGGAGGGCCCTACGAGCAGTACTTC. The full variable domain, with the rest looked up from reference TRBV9 and TRBJ2-7, is DSGVTQTPKHLITATGQRVTLRCSPRSGDLSVYWYQQSLDQGLQFLIQYYNGEERAKGNILERFSAQQFPDLHSELNLSSLELGDSALYFCASSLAGGPYEQYFGPGTRLTVT.

The CDR3 DNA reads as TGTGCCAGCAGCCCACGGAATTTTTCTGGAAACACCATATATTTT. Translation gives CASSPRNFSGNTIYF. The rearrangement uses TRBV11-3 and TRBJ1-3; D remains unclear. CDR1 and CDR2 from the germline V gene are SGHNT and YENEEA. V shed 5 bases and J shed 1 base, with 12 bases lying between them. This CDR3 spans 15 amino acids.

The rearrangement joins TRBV11-2 to TRBJ2-1; D is possibly TRBD1 (7 bases). Germline lookup yields CDR1 SGHAT and CDR2 FQNNGV. The length of the CDR3 is 16 residues. V lost 5 bases to trimming and J lost 1 base, with 15 bases between them. The CDR3 nucleotides read TGTGCCAGCAGCCCCGGCGCAGGGGGGTCCTACAATGAGCAGTTCTTC. Protein: CASSPGAGGSYNEQFF. The complete variable domain, with remaining parts taken from reference TRBV11-2 and TRBJ2-1, reads EAGVAQSPRYKIIEKRQSVAFWCNPISGHATLYWYQQILGQGPKLLIQFQNNGVVDDSQLPKDRFSAERLKGVDSTLKIQPAKLEDSAVYLCASSPGAGGSYNEQFFGPGTRLTVL.

The CDR3 coding sequence is TGTGCCAGCAGCTCCAACTTACTAGTTGAGACCCAGTACTTC. Translated, it gives CASSSNLLVETQYF. V is TRBV7-9 and J is TRBJ2-5; D may be TRBD2 (5 bases). Per germline, CDR1 SEHNR and CDR2 FQNEAQ (reference sequence). There are 14 residues in the CDR3. V gave up 4 bases and J gave up 5 bases, with 14 bases separating them.

DNA of the CDR3: TGCGCCAGCAGCGGACTAGCGGGAAACAATGAGCAGTTCTTC. This gives the protein CASSGLAGNNEQFF. The chain carries TRBV10-1 and TRBJ2-1; 12 positions agree with TRBD2. Germline trimming cut 6 bases from V and 5 bases from J; bases unmatched to any gene: 2. Germline CDR1 WNHNN, CDR2 SYGVQD (reference sequence). The CDR3 has 14 residues.